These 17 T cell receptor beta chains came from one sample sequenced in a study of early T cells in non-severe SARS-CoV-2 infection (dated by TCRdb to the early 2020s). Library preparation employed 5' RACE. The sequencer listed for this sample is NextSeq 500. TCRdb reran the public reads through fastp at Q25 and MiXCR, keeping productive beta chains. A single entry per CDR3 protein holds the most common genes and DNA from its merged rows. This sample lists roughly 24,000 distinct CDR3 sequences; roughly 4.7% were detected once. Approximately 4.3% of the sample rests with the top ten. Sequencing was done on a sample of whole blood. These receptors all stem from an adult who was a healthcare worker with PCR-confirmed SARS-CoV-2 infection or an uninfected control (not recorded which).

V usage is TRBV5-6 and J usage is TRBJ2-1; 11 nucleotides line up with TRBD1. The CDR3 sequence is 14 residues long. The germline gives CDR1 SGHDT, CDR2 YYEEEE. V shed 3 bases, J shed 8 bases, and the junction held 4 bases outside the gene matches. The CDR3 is CASSSGQGADEQFF. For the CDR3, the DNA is TGTGCCAGCAGCTCCGGACAGGGGGCCGATGAGCAGTTCTTC.

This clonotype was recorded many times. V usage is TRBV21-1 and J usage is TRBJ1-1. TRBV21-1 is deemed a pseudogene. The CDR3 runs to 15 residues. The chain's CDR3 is CASSKVAALNTEAFF. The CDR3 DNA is TGTGCCAGCAGCAAAGTGGCGGCTTTGAACACTGAAGCTTTCTTT.

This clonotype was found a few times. In DNA, the CDR3 is TGTGCCAGCAGCCAATTCTTAAACTACGAGCAGTACTTC. Amino acids: CASSQFLNYEQYF. V and J are TRBV16 and TRBJ2-7; D uncertain. The V gene's germline CDR1 is KGHSY and CDR2 FQNENV. The CDR3 is 13 amino acids. V shed 1 base and J shed 3 bases, with 7 bases lying between them.

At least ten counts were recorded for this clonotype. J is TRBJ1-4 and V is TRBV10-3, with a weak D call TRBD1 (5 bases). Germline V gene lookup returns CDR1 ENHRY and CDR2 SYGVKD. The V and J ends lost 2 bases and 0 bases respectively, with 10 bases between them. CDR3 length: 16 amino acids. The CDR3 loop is CAISERGIPTNEKLFF. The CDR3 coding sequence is TGTGCCATCAGTGAGAGGGGTATACCAACTAATGAAAAACTGTTTTTT.

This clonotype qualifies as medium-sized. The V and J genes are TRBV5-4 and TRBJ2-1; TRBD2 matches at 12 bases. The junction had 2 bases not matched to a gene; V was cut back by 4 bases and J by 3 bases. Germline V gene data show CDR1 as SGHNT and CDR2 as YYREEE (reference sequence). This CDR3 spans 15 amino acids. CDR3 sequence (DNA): TGTGCCAGCAGCAGGACTAGCGGGGACTACAATGAGCAGTTCTTC. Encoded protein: CASSRTSGDYNEQFF.

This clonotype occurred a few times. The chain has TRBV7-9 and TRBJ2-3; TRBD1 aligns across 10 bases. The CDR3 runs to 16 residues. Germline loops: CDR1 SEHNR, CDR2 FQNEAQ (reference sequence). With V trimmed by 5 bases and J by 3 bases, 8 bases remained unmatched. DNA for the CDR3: TGTGCCAGCAGCCTGGGACAGGGGATCGGGACAGATACGCAGTATTTT. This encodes CASSLGQGIGTDTQYF. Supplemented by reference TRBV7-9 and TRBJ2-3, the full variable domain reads DTGVSQNPRHKITKRGQNVTFRCDPISEHNRLYWYRQTLGQGPEFLTYFQNEAQLEKSRLLSDRFSAERPKGSFSTLEIQRTEQGDSAMYLCASSLGQGIGTDTQYFGPGTRLTVL.

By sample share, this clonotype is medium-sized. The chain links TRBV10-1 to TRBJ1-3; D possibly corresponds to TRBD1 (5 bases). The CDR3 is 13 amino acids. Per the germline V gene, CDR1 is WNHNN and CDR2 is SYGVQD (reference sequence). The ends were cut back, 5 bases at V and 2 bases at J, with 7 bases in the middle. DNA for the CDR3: TGCGCCAGCAGTACAGGTCCTGGAAACACCATATATTTT. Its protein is CASSTGPGNTIYF.

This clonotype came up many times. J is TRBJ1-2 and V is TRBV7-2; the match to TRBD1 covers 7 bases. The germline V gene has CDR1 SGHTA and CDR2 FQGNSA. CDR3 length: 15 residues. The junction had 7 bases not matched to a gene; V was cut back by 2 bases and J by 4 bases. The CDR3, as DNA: TGTGCCAGCAGCTTAACGGCAGGGGGAGTCTATGGCTACACCTTC. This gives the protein CASSLTAGGVYGYTF.

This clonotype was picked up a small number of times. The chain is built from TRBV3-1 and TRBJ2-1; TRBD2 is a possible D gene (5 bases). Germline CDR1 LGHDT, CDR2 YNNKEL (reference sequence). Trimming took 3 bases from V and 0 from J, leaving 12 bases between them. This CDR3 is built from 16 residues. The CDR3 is CASSQEVGSSYNEQFF. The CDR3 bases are TGTGCCAGCAGCCAGGAGGTGGGGAGCTCCTACAATGAGCAGTTCTTC.

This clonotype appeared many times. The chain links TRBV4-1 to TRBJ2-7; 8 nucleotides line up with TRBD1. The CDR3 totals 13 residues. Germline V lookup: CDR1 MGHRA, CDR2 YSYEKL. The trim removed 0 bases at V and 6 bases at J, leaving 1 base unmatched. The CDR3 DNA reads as TGCGCCAGCAGCCAAGACGGGACAGGCGAGCAGTACTTC. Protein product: CASSQDGTGEQYF.

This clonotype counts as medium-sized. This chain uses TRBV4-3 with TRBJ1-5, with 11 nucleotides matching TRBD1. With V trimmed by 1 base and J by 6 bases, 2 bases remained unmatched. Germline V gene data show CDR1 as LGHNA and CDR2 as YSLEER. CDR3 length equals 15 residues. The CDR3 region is CASSQGTGGSQPQHF. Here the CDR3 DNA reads TGCGCCAGCAGCCAAGGGACAGGGGGCAGTCAGCCCCAGCATTTT.

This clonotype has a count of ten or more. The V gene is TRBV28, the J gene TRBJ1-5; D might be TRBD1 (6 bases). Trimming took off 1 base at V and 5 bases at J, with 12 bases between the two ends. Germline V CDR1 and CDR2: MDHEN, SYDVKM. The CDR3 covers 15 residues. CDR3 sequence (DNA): TGTGCCAGCAGTTTATCGGCGGGGGGCGATCAGCCCCAGCATTTT. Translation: CASSLSAGGDQPQHF.

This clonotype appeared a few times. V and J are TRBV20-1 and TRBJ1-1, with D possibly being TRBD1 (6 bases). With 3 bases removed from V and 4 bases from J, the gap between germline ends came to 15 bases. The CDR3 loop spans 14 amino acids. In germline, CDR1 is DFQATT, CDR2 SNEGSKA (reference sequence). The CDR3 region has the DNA TGCAGTGCTAGGGCGACAGGAAGGGGCACTGAAGCTTTCTTT. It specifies CSARATGRGTEAFF.

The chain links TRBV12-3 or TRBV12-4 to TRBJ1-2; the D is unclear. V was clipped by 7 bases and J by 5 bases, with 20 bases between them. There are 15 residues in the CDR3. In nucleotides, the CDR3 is TGTGCCAGCACCTTAGGGAGGAGGGCGGCTTATGGCTACACCTTC. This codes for CASTLGRRAAYGYTF.

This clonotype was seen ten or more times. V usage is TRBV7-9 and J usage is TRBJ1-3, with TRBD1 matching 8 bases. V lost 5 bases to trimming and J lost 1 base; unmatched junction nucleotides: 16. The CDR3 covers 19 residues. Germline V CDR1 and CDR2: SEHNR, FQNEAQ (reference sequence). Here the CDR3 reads CASSRGQGELGGSGNTIYF. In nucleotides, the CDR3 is TGTGCCAGCAGCCGTGGACAGGGCGAGCTTGGTGGATCTGGAAACACCATATATTTT.

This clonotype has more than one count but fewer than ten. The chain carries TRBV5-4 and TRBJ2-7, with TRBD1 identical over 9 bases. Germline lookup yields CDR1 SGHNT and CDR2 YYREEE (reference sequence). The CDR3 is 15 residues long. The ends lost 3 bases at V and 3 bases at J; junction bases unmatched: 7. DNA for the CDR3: TGTGCCAGCAGCTCCCCCGGGACAGGGATCTACGAGCAGTACTTC. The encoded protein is CASSSPGTGIYEQYF.

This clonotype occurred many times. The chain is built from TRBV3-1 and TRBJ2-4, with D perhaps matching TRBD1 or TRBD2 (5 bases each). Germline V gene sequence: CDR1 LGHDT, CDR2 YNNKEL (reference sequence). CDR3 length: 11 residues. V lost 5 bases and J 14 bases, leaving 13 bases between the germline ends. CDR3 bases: TGTGCCAGCAGCTCTGGGACGACCGAGTACTTC. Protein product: CASSSGTTEYF.